This T cell receptor (beta chain) was observed in a study of blood T cell repertoires in COVID-19 (dated by TCRdb to 2018 to 2020). As for the study more broadly: The collaborator samples originated in the United States, Italy and Spain and spanned the acute and convalescent phases of COVID-19. Samples were obtained from the ongoing ImmuneRACE study (first 160 participants) and from roughly 1,300 subjects provided by 6 global collaborators. Subjects who had been exposed to COVID-19, were actively infected with it, or had recovered from it provided the deeply sampled blood TCRbeta repertoires that made up the dataset. HLA class I and class II types, where available, came from metadata supplied by the sample provider rather than from assay-based typing. A freely available public database, intended as a resource for researchers studying the immune response to SARS-CoV-2, is where the repertoires were released. A de-identified subject ID, COVID-19 status, age in years and sex were almost always included in the sample metadata. The material from the prospective study consisted of cDNA or gDNA derived from T cells, B-cell-depleted T cells, or PBMCs. Findings and caveats that apply to the study as a whole: The quantity of clinical and demographic metadata differed by source and by participant and was supplied without curation.

The collaborating institutions used their own protocols to collect whole blood in K2EDTA tubes. For TCRbeta analysis, collaborators shipped samples as frozen whole blood, isolated PBMCs, or DNA extracted from either of those sample types. About this clone: What this receptor recognizes is not known. The record has no base qualities; no much larger clone is one base away.

TCRbeta CDR3 regions were amplified from genomic DNA using the immunoSEQ Assay, a bias-controlled multiplex PCR. The study's processing was this. Within the assay, amplification of reference gene primers was used to estimate how many nucleated cells each sample contained. To quantify the absolute abundance of each unique TCRbeta CDR3 rearrangement, sequence reads were collapsed and filtered. For each sample, productive Simpson clonality was calculated as the square root of Simpson's diversity index across productive rearrangements. TCRdb's version of the immuneACCESS table is confined to in-frame rearrangements and falls short of the full clone set. An unresolved V gene accounts for under half of the shortfall where checked; the remainder is of unknown origin. The DNA was the basis for D and trimming; V, J and clone size are from that table. In all, the sample holds around 26,000 clones, and around 67% of those were seen once. The ten largest make up about 7.3% of the sample.

This receptor was identified in a man aged 55-75 years with active or convalescent COVID-19. Material: peripheral blood.

The nucleotide sequence reads TGTGCCAGCAGTTCGGGGACAGGAGGTGGCTACACCTTC. Its protein is CASSSGTGGGYTF. This chain is built from TRBV28 and TRBJ1-2, with 8 bases in between that match TRBD1. From a lookup of the germline V gene, CDR1 and CDR2 are MDHEN and SYDVKM. Unmatched junction bases come to 5, with V trimmed by 4 bases and J by 7 bases. CDR3 length: 13 amino acids, cysteine to phenylalanine. Just the 39-base CDR3 DNA is kept, in frame starting at base 1.